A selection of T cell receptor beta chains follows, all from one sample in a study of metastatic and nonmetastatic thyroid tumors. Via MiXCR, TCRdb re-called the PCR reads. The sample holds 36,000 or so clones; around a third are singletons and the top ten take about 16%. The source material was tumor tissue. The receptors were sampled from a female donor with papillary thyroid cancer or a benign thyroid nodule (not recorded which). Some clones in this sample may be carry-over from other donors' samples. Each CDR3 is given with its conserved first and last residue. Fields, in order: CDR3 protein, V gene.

CASLLEQYF TRBV27
CASSYTGGNNQPQHF TRBV6-6
CSARAQDRDSGNTIYF TRBV20-1
CSVQWVGRSTDTQYF TRBV20-1
CSARPGGNGGYTF TRBV20-1
CASSDLGELFF TRBV6-1
CASSYSMGTNSGGGYTF TRBV6-5
CASSYSDSSYEQYF TRBV6-5
CSASLVGQETQYF TRBV20-1
CASSQEGGAGGRLGEQFF TRBV4-1
CASSVSRGGRQPQHF TRBV27
CASSSPRGTGVTGELFF TRBV27
CASRDRRGGTDTQYF TRBV4-2
CAWSVRPGGYTF TRBV30
CASSLSLGQGGTGELFF TRBV5-1
CASSYLDYTGELFF TRBV6-5
CASSLAGGSGTQYF TRBV9
CSAIGQSNQPQHF TRBV20-1
CASGWADEKLFF TRBV6-5
CSATARTGINYGYTF TRBV20-1
CSVVVSRGYEQYF TRBV29-1
CASKSDRDNSYNEQFF TRBV28
CASSLLSYDSYVYTF TRBV7-9
CSARDVGQGNTGELFF TRBV20-1
CASTQLATSTDTQYF TRBV27
CASSAEFRVAYGYTF TRBV6-1
CASSIVLNEQFF TRBV11-3
CASSEAGGSAEAFF TRBV6-1
CSAREAGPYNQPQHF TRBV20-1
CASSPQGGRRNEQFF TRBV9
CASRGGGRLETQYF TRBV6-1
CASSLLRENTIYF TRBV11-3
CASSEIGWGNEQFF TRBV6-1
CASKRTGSDYGYTF TRBV28
CATSERDRGHTGELFF TRBV24-1
CASSSGTGSSLEAFF TRBV5-1
CASSVESGNGREQFF TRBV9
CASSFPGGADTQYF TRBV19
CASSIFDGFSYGYTF TRBV19
CASRREIYNEQFF TRBV7-9
CASSPKFFGSVSYNEQFF TRBV6-1
CASSALQGSGELFF TRBV6-1
CASTRWLTEAFF TRBV12-3/TRBV12-4
CASSLGQNSPLHF TRBV7-6
CASSRDTYEQYF TRBV6-1
CASSLDSDQPGQGVETQYF TRBV11-2
CASSPRTSGRTGELFF TRBV5-1
CASSPQGDEQYF TRBV5-1
CASSSQETQYF TRBV9
CASRPGGLDNYGYTF TRBV28
CAISRQPQHF TRBV6-5
CASMRRSGRPEAEQYF TRBV6-1
CASSRTGGVETQYF TRBV6-1
CASSQSGLAGGPIGELFF TRBV4-2
CAWSPIQGAISNQPQHF TRBV30
CASSSTGGRGDTQYF TRBV7-3
CSVVGRNTGELFF TRBV29-1
CASSFQDRGEQYF TRBV13
CASGLVRGGVTGELFF TRBV12-5
CASSFGVPTGELFF TRBV7-8